This T cell receptor beta chain was found in a study of cytomegalovirus exposure and HLA in healthy donors. From germline, CDR1 is KGHSH and CDR2 LQKENI. The CDR3 is 20 residues long. The trim removed 2 bases at V and 0 bases at J, leaving 10 bases unmatched. Points from the study as a whole: Data from an earlier analysis indicated that most TCR beta V segments were productive either about 87% or about 30% of the time. High sensitivity and specificity were reportedly achieved when the classifier diagnosed cytomegalovirus status. When the data were analyzed later, several of the most significant clusters appeared to be linked to common viral pathogens. Some V segments (TRBV6-2 and TRBV6-3 among them) were excluded as indistinguishable.

Comments on this clone: Antigen specificity is unknown.

The PCR used 60 Vbeta and 13 Jbeta primers. Method: immunoSEQ multiplex PCR; TCRdb's copy keeps in-frame clones and lacks some. The sample records approximately 74,000 clones, approximately 75% being singletons. The sequenced sample was PBMCs. The V gene is TRBV18, the J gene TRBJ2-1; the match to TRBD2 covers 13 bases. This sequence originates from a woman between 40 and 50 years old in good health and CMV-seronegative. This chain's CDR3 is CASSPNLGTSGKSSYNEQFF. DNA of the CDR3: TGTGCCAGCTCACCAAATCTTGGGACTAGCGGGAAAAGCTCCTACAATGAGCAGTTCTTC.